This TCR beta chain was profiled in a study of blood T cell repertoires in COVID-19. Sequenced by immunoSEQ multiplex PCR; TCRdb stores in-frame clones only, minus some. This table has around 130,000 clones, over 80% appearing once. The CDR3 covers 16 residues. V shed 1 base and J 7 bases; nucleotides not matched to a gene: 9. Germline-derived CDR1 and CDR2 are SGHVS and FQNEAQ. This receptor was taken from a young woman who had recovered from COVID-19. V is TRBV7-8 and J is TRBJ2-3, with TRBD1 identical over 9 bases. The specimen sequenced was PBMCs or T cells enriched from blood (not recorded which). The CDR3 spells CASSLDKDRGPHTQYF. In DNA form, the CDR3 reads TGTGCCAGCAGCTTAGATAAGGACAGGGGCCCACATACGCAGTATTTT.